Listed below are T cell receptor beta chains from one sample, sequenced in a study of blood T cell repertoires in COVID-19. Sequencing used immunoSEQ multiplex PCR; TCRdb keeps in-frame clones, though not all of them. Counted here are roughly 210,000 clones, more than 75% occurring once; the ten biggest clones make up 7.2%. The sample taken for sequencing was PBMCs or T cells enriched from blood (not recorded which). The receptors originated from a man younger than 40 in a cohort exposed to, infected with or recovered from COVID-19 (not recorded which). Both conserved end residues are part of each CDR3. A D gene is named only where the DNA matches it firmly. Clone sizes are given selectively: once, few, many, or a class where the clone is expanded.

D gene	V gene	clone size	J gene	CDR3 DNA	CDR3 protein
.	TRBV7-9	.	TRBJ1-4	TGTGCCAGCAGCTTTGGTCTTTCGGGAGGGGAAAAACTGTTTTTT	CASSFGLSGGEKLFF
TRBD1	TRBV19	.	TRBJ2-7	TGTGCCAGTAGTACTTGGACAGGCTACGAGCAGTACTTC	CASSTWTGYEQYF
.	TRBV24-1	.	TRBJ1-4	TGTGCCACCAGTGATTTCCAGAGCGGCAATGAAAAACTGTTTTTT	CATSDFQSGNEKLFF
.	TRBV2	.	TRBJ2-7	TGTGCCAGCACTCTCAGGGTGGCAGGGCCTAGCTACGAGCAGTACTTC	CASTLRVAGPSYEQYF
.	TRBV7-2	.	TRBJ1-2	TGTGCCAGCAGCTTAAGGCCGGACAATAATGGCTACACCTTC	CASSLRPDNNGYTF
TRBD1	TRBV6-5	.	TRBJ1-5	TGTGCCAGCCAGACAGGGGGAGGTCAGCCCCAGCATTTT	CASQTGGGQPQHF
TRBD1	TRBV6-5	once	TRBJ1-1	TGTGCCAGCAGGATAGGACAGGGGAACACTGAAGCTTTCTTT	CASRIGQGNTEAFF
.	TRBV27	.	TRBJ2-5	TGTGCCAGCAGTTACGGGATACAAGAGACCCAGTACTTC	CASSYGIQETQYF
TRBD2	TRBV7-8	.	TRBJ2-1	TGTGCCAGCAGCCTCGGGGGACTAGCGCTTGTCAATGAGCAGTTCTTC	CASSLGGLALVNEQFF
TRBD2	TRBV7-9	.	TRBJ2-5	TGTGCCAGCAGACAAAGGAAGGTAGCGGGGATCCAAGAGACCCAGTACTTC	CASRQRKVAGIQETQYF
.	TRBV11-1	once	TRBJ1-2	TGTGCCAGCAGCTTACCCAACGGACTAGGGGAAGGCTACACCTTC	CASSLPNGLGEGYTF
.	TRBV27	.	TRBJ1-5	TGTGCCAGCAGTTTATCGAGATATAGCAATCAGCCCCAGCATTTT	CASSLSRYSNQPQHF
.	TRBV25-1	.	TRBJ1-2	TGTGCCAGCAGTGGCTCAGTATATGGCTACACCTTC	CASSGSVYGYTF
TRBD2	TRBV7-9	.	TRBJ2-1	TGTGCCAGCAACATTATTAACCTAGCGGCACTCTACAATGAGCAGTTCTTC	CASNIINLAALYNEQFF
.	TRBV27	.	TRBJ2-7	TGTGCCAGCGCCCACAGGCCTCAGGAGCAGTACTTC	CASAHRPQEQYF
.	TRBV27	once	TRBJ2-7	TGTGCCAGCAGCGGAGGGCGCTACGAGCAGTACTTC	CASSGGRYEQYF
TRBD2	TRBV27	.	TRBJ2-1	TGTGCCAGCAGTTTATCGGCAGCGGGAGTTTATGAGCAGTTCTTC	CASSLSAAGVYEQFF
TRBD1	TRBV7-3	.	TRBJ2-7	TGTGCCAGCAGCCCGACAGGGTCCTACGAGCAGTACTTC	CASSPTGSYEQYF
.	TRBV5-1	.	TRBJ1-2	TGCGCCAGCAGCCCTGTGGAGGTGAAGGGCTACACCTTC	CASSPVEVKGYTF
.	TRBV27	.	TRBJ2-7	TGTGCCAGCAGTTGGGGCGGGACGTACGAGCAGTACTTC	CASSWGGTYEQYF
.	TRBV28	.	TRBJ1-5	TGTGCCAGCAGGGTTATGGCTCAGCCCCAGCATTTT	CASRVMAQPQHF
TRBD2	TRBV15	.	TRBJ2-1	TGTGCCACCAGCAGAGGTGGGACTAGCGCGATAGGGGCGTTCTTC	CATSRGGTSAIGAFF
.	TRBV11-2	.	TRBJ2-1	TGTGCCAGCAGCCCAGGGGTAGAGAGGCAGTTCTTC	CASSPGVERQFF
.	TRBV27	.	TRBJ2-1	TGTGCCAGCAGTGCGGGACTCCTCAACGATGAGCAGTTCTTC	CASSAGLLNDEQFF
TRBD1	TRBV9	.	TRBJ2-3	TGTGCCAGCTCTCTACAGGGGGTCACAGATACGCAGTATTTT	CASSLQGVTDTQYF
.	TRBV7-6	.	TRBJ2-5	TGTGCCAGCAGCTTAGGATCAGGCTCCTCCCAAGAGACCCAGTACTTC	CASSLGSGSSQETQYF
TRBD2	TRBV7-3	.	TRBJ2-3	TGTGCCAGCAGCGTTCTGGGACTAGCTGCAGATACGCAGTATTTT	CASSVLGLAADTQYF
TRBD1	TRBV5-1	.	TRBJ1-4	TGCGCCAGCAGTCCTTTGGGACAGGGGAAGGAAAAACTGTTTTTT	CASSPLGQGKEKLFF
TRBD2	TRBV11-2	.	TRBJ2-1	TGTGCCAGCAGCTTAACTAGCGGGAGGGACCGCCCATACAATGAGCAGTTCTTC	CASSLTSGRDRPYNEQFF
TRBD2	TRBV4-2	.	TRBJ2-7	TGTGCCAGCAGCCCCCCGGCGGGAGGTAACGAGCAGTACTTC	CASSPPAGGNEQYF
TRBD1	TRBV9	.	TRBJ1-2	TGTGCCAGCAGCGGAACCGGGACAGGGGGCAGCCACCACGTCTATGGCTACACCTTC	CASSGTGTGGSHHVYGYTF
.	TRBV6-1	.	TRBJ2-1	TGTGCCAGCAGTGATCGCGGCGGGTACAATGAGCAGTTCTTC	CASSDRGGYNEQFF
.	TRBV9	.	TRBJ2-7	TGTGCCAGCAGCCCGGGGGGCCCTCCCTACGAGCAGTACTTC	CASSPGGPPYEQYF
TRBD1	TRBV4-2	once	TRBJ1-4	TGTGCCAGCAGCCAATCCTCGACAGGGAGCAATGAAAAACTGTTTTTT	CASSQSSTGSNEKLFF
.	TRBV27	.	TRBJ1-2	TGTGCCAGCAGTCCAAATAACTATGGCTACACCTTC	CASSPNNYGYTF
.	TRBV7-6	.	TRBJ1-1	TGTGCCAGCAGCTTGTCCCCGGGAGACACTGAAGCTTTCTTT	CASSLSPGDTEAFF
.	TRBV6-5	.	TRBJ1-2	TGTGCCAGCAGGCGGGGGCTTAACTATGGCTACACCTTC	CASRRGLNYGYTF
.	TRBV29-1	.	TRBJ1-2	TGCAGCGTTGAAGGGGAACAGGCGAGAAACTATGGCTACACCTTC	CSVEGEQARNYGYTF
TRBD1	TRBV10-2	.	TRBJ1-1	TGCGCCAGCAGTGTTAAGGGGGCACGCACTGAAGCTTTCTTT	CASSVKGARTEAFF
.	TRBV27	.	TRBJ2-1	TGTGCCAGCAGTTTCGGAGACAATGAGCAGTTCTTC	CASSFGDNEQFF
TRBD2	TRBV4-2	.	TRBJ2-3	TGTGCCAGCAGTTATACAAGAACTAGCGGGAGGGCCCGGGTAGATACGCAGTATTTT	CASSYTRTSGRARVDTQYF
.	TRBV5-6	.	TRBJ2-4	TGTGCCAGCAGCCCCAGCAGGGGAGCCAAAAACATTCAGTACTTC	CASSPSRGAKNIQYF
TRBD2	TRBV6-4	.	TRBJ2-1	TGTGCCAGCAGAGGGACTAGCGGGCCCTACAATGAGCAGTTCTTC	CASRGTSGPYNEQFF